The entry below describes one T cell receptor beta chain. Antigen unknown. This sample's RNA came from whole unsorted tissue. The record originates from a study of tumor and adjacent non-tumor tissue in lung cancer. Broader study findings: TCR diversity was significantly greater in tumor than normal lung tissue.

A modified ARM-PCR protocol with three rounds of nested PCR amplified TCRbeta. Using its own MiXCR run on the multiplex PCR reads, TCRdb lists one record per CDR3 protein. The table lists fewer than 80,000 distinct CDR3 sequences, about two thirds of them singletons, with roughly 12% in the top ten. Germline trimming cut 6 bases from V and 9 bases from J; bases unmatched to any gene: 14. The CDR3 sequence is 15 residues long. Germline V lookup: CDR1 MNHEY, CDR2 SVGEGT. V is TRBV6-2 or TRBV6-3 and J is TRBJ2-1; 7 bases align to TRBD2. The receptor's source is a woman aged 70-85 years with non-small cell lung cancer. Material for sequencing was lung tumor tissue. CDR3 nucleotide sequence: TGTGCCAGCAGGGGGTGTGGGAGGGCCGGACGTGAGCAGTTCTTC. It is translated as CASRGCGRAGREQFF.